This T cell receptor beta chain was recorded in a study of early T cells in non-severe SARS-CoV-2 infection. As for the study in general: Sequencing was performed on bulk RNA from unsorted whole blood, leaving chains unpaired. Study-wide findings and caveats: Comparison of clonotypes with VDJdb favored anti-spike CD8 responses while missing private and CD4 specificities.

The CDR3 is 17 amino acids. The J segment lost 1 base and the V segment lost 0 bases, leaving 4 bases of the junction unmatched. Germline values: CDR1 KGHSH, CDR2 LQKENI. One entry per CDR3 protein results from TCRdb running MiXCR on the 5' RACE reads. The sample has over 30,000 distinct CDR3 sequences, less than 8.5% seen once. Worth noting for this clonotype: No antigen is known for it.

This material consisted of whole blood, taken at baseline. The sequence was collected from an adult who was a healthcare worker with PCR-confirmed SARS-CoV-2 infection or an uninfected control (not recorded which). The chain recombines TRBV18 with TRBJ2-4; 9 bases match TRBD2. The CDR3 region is CASSPPSGRTAKNIQYF. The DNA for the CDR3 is TGTGCCAGCTCACCACCGAGCGGGAGGACCGCCAAAAACATTCAGTACTTC.